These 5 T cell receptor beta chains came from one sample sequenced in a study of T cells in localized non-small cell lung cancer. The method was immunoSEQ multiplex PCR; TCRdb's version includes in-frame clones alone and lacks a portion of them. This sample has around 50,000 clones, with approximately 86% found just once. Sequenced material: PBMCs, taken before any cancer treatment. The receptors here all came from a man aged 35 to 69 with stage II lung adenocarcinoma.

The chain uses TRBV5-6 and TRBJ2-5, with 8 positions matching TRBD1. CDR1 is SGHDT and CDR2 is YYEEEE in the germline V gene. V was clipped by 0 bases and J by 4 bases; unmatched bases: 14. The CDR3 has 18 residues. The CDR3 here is CASSLEFRAGGLGETQYF. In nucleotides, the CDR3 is TGTGCCAGCAGCTTGGAATTTCGGGCAGGGGGCCTCGGAGAGACCCAGTACTTC.

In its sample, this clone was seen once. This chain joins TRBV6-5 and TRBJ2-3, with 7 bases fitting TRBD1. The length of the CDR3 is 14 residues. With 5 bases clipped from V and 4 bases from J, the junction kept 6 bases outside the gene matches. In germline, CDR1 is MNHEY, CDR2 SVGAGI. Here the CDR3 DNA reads TGTGCCAGCAGTGATACAGGGGTTTCAGATACGCAGTATTTT. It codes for CASSDTGVSDTQYF.

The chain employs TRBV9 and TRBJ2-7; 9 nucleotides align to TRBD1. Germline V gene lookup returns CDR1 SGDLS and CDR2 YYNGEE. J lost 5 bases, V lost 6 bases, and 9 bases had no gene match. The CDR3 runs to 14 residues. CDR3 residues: CASTRDRADDEQYF. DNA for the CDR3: TGTGCCAGCACCCGGGACAGGGCGGACGACGAGCAGTACTTC. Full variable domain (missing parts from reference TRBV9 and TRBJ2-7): DSGVTQTPKHLITATGQRVTLRCSPRSGDLSVYWYQQSLDQGLQFLIQYYNGEERAKGNILERFSAQQFPDLHSELNLSSLELGDSALYFCASTRDRADDEQYFGPGTRLTVT.

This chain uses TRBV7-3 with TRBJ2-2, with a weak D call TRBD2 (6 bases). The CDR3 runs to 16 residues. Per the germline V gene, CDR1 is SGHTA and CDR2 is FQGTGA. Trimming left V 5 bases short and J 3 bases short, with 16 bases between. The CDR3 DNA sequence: TGTGCCAGCAGCCAACAATCGGGACTTGACACCGGGGAGCTGTTTTTT. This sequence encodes CASSQQSGLDTGELFF.

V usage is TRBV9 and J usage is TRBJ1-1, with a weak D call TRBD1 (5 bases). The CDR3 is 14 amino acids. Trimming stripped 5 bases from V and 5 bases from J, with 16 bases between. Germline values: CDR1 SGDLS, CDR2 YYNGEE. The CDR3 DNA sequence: TGTGCCAGCAGTCCTCGGGGGTTGGGGACTGAAGCTTTCTTT. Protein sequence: CASSPRGLGTEAFF. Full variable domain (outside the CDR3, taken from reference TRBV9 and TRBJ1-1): DSGVTQTPKHLITATGQRVTLRCSPRSGDLSVYWYQQSLDQGLQFLIQYYNGEERAKGNILERFSAQQFPDLHSELNLSSLELGDSALYFCASSPRGLGTEAFFGQGTRLTVV.